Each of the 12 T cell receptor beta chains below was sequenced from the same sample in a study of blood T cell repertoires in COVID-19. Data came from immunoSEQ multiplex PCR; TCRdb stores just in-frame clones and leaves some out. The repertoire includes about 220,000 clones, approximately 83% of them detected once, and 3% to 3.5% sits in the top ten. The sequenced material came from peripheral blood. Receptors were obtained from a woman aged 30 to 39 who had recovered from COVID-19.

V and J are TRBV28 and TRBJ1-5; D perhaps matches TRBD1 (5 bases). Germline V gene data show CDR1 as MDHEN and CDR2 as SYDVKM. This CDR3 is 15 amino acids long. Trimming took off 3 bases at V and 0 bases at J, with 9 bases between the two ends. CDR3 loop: CASSLGDFSNQPQHF. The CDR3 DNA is TGTGCCAGCAGTTTGGGGGACTTTAGCAATCAGCCCCAGCATTTT.

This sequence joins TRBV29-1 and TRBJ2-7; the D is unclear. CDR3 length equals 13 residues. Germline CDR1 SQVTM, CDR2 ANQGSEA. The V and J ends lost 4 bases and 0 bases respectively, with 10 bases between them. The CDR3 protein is CSVVGTGSYEQYF. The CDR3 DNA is TGCAGCGTTGTCGGTACCGGCTCCTACGAGCAGTACTTC.

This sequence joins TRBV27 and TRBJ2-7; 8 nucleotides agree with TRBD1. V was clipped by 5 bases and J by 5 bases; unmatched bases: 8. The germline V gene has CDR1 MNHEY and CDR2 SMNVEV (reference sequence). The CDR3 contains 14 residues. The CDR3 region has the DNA TGTGCCAGCAGTCGTGGACAGGGAGCACACGAGCAGTACTTC. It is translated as CASSRGQGAHEQYF.

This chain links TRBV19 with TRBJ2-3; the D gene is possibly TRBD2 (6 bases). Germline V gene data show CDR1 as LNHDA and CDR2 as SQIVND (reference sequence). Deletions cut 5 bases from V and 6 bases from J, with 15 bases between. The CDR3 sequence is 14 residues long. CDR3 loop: CASSLEGAMDTQYF. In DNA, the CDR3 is TGTGCCAGTAGTTTGGAGGGAGCGATGGATACGCAGTATTTT.

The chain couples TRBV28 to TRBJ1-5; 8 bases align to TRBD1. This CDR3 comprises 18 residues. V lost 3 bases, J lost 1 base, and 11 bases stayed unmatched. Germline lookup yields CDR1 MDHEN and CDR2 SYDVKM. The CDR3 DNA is TGTGCCAGCAGTTTGGACAGGGCGGAGGATAAGAGCAATCAGCCCCAGCATTTT. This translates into CASSLDRAEDKSNQPQHF. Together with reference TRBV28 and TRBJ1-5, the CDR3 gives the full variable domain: DVKVTQSSRYLVKRTGEKVFLECVQDMDHENMFWYRQDPGLGLRLIYFSYDVKMKEKGDIPEGYSVSREKKERFSLILESASTNQTSMYLCASSLDRAEDKSNQPQHFGDGTRLSIL.

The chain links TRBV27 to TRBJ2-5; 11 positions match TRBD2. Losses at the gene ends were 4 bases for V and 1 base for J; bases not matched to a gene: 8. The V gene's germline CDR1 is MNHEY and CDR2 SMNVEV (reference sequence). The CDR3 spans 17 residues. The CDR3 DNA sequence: TGTGCCAGCAGTTCACCATCCGGGACTAGCGGCCAAGAGACCCAGTACTTC. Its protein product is CASSSPSGTSGQETQYF.

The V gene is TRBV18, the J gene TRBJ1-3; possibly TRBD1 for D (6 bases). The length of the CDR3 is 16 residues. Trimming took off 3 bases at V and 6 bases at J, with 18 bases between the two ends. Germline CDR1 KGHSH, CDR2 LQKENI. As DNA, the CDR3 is TGTGCCAGCTCACCGACGACAGGTGTCGTTGAAAACACCATATATTTT. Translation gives CASSPTTGVVENTIYF. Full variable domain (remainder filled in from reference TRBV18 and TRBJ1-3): NAGVMQNPRHLVRRRGQEARLRCSPMKGHSHVYWYRQLPEEGLKFMVYLQKENIIDESGMPKERFSAEFPKEGPSILRIQQVVRGDSAAYFCASSPTTGVVENTIYFGEGSWLTVV.

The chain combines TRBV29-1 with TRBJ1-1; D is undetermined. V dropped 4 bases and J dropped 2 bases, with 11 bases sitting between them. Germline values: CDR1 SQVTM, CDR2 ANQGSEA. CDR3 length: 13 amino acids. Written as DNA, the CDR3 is TGCAGCGTTGTGAGGCCTACCAACACTGAAGCTTTCTTT. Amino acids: CSVVRPTNTEAFF.

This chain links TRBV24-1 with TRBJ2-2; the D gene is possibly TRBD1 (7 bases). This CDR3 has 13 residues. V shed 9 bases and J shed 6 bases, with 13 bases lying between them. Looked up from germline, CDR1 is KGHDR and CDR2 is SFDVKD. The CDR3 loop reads CATAGGYPGELFF. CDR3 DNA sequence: TGTGCCACCGCAGGGGGGTACCCCGGGGAGCTGTTTTTT.

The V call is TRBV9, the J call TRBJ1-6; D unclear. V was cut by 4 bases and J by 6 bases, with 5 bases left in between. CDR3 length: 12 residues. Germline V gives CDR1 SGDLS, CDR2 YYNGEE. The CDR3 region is CASSRVNSPLHF. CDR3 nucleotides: TGTGCCAGCAGCCGGGTTAATTCACCCCTCCACTTT.

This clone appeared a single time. CDR3 nucleotide sequence: TGTGCCAGCAGCTTCGAGGGAGGCTCCTACAATGAGCAGTTCTTC. It specifies CASSFEGGSYNEQFF. The chain recombines TRBV5-4 with TRBJ2-1; possibly TRBD2 for D (6 bases). The germline gives CDR1 SGHNT, CDR2 YYREEE (reference sequence). The CDR3 has 15 amino acids. V was trimmed by 2 bases and J by 0 bases, leaving 9 bases between them.

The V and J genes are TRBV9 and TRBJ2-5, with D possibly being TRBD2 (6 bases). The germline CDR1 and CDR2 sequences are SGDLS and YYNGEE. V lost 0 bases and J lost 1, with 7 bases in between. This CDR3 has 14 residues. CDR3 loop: CASSVGGVQETQYF. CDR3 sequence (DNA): TGTGCCAGCAGCGTAGGCGGGGTCCAAGAGACCCAGTACTTC.